The 5 T cell receptor beta chains listed next were all sequenced from one sample in a study of beta chain features in type 1 diabetes. Sequencing targeted expressed TCRB transcripts, as all isolated RNA had been reverse transcribed. Libraries were prepared by immunoSEQ multiplex PCR; TCRdb keeps only in-frame clonotypes and omits some of them. This sample yields hundreds of thousands of clones, of which about 12% are seen a single time; under 0.02% belongs to the top ten. The sequencing input was naive CD4+ T cells from blood. The receptors originated from a man aged 18 to 30 in good health.

The chain has TRBV30 and TRBJ2-1, with 8 bases identical to TRBD1. Germline V lookup: CDR1 GTSNPN, CDR2 SVGIG (reference sequence). This CDR3 is 13 amino acids long. V shed 4 bases, J shed 5 bases, and the junction held 4 bases outside the gene matches. CDR3 residues: CAWTGGGHNEQFF. The CDR3 nucleotides read TGTGCCTGGACAGGGGGCGGCCACAATGAGCAGTTCTTC.

This clone was counted between two and nine times. V gene TRBV5-1 combines with J gene TRBJ2-7; 7 bases line up with TRBD1. The CDR3 is made up of 14 amino acids. V shed 4 bases, J shed 0 bases, and the junction held 4 bases outside the gene matches. Germline CDR1 and CDR2: SGHRS and YFSETQ. The CDR3 loop is CASSPGQSSYEQYF. CDR3 sequence (DNA): TGCGCCAGCAGCCCGGGACAGAGCTCCTACGAGCAGTACTTC.

The CDR3 DNA sequence: TGTGCCAGTAGTCCCGGACAGGGGCTAGGCCTATACAATGAGCAGTTCTTC. Protein product: CASSPGQGLGLYNEQFF. V and J are TRBV19 and TRBJ2-1; 9 bases align to TRBD1. CDR3 length equals 17 residues. The germline CDR1 and CDR2 sequences are LNHDA and SQIVND (reference sequence). Trimming removed 5 bases from V and 4 bases from J; junction bases left unmatched: 12. Using reference TRBV19 and TRBJ2-1 for the parts outside the CDR3, the full variable domain is DGGITQSPKYLFRKEGQNVTLSCEQNLNHDAMYWYRQDPGQGLRLIYYSQIVNDFQKGDIAEGYSVSREKKESFPLTVTSAQKNPTAFYLCASSPGQGLGLYNEQFFGPGTRLTVL.

The CDR3: CASSLDRRDYEQYF. CDR3 nucleotides: TGTGCCAGCAGCTTAGACAGGCGGGACTACGAGCAGTACTTC. This sequence joins TRBV7-2 and TRBJ2-7; a possible D gene is TRBD2 (6 bases). Germline V CDR1 and CDR2: SGHTA, FQGNSA. This CDR3 is built from 14 residues. Trimming took off 1 base at V and 3 bases at J, with 10 bases between the two ends.

The chain joins TRBV7-9 to TRBJ2-5; weak D call: TRBD1 (5 bases). The CDR3 extends over 14 amino acids. V was clipped by 7 bases and J by 3 bases, with 15 bases between them. Germline V lookup: CDR1 SEHNR, CDR2 FQNEAQ (reference sequence). As DNA, the CDR3 is TGTGCCAGCACCTTCACCGCAGGGAAAGAGACCCAGTACTTC. Residues: CASTFTAGKETQYF.